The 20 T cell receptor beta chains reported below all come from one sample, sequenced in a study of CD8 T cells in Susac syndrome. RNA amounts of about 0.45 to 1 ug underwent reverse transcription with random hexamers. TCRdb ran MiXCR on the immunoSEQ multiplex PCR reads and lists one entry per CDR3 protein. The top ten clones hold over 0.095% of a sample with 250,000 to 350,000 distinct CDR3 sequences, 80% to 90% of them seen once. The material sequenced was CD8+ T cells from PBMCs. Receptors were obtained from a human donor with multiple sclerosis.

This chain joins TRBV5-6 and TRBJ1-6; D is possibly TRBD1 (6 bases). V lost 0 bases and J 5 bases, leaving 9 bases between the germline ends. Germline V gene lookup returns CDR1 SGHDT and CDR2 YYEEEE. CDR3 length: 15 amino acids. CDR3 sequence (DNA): TGTGCCAGCAGCTTGGAACAGGGCAATAATTCACCCCTCCACTTT. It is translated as CASSLEQGNNSPLHF.

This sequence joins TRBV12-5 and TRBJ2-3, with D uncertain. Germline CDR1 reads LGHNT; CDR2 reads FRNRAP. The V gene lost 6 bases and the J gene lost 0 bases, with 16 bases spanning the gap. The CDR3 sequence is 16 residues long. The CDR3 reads CASGFPTPYSTDTQYF. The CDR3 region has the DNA TGTGCTAGTGGCTTTCCAACACCCTACAGCACAGATACGCAGTATTTT.

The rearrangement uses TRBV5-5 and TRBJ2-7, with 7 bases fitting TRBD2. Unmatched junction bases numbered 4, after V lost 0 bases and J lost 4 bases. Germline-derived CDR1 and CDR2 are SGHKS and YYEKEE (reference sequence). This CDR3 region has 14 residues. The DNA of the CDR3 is TGTGCCAGCAGCTTGGTACTAGCGCATTACGAGCAGTACTTC. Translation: CASSLVLAHYEQYF.

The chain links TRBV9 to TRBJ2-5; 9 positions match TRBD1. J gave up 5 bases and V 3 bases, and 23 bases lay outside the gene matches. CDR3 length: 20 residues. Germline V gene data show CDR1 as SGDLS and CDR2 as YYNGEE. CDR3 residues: CASSDPLGRTGDGKLETQYF. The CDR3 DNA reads TGTGCCAGCAGCGATCCATTAGGTAGGACAGGGGACGGAAAATTGGAGACCCAGTACTTC.

The CDR3 DNA sequence: TGTGCCAGCAGTAGTTCTGCCATTATCCGGGACAGGAGCTCCTACGAGCAGTACTTC. Amino acids: CASSSSAIIRDRSSYEQYF. The chain joins TRBV28 to TRBJ2-7, with 8 bases that match TRBD1. This CDR3 spans 19 amino acids. CDR1 and CDR2 (germline): MDHEN, SYDVKM. The V and J ends lost 5 bases and 0 bases, in that order; junction bases with no gene match: 18.

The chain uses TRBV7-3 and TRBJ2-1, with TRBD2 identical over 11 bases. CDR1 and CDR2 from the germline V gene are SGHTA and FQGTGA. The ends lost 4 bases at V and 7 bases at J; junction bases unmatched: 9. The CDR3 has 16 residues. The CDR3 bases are TGTGCCAGCAGCTCGTACACTAGCGGGAGTGGGAATGAGCAGTTCTTC. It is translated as CASSSYTSGSGNEQFF.

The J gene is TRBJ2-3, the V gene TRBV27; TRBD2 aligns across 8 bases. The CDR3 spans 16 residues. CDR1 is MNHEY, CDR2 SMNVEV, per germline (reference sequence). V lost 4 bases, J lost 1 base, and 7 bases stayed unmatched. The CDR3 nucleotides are TGTGCCAGCAGTTACCTGAGCGGGAGCGGCACAGATACGCAGTATTTT. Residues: CASSYLSGSGTDTQYF.

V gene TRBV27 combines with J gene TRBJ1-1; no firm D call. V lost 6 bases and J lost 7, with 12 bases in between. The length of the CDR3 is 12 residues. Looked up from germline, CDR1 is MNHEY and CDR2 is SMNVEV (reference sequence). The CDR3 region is CASSPGWNEAFF. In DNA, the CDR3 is TGTGCCAGCAGCCCCGGGTGGAATGAAGCTTTCTTT.

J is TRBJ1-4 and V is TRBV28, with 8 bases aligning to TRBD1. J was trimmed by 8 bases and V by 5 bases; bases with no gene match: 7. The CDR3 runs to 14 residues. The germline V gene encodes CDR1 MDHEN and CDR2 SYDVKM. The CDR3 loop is CASSGDRTAEKLFF. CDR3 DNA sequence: TGTGCCAGCAGTGGGGACAGGACTGCGGAAAAACTGTTTTTT.

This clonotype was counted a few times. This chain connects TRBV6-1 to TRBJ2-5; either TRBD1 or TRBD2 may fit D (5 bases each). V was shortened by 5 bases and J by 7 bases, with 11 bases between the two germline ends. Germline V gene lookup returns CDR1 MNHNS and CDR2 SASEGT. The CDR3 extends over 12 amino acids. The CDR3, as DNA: TGTGCCAGCAGTTGGGACGGGCGGACCCAGTACTTC. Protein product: CASSWDGRTQYF.

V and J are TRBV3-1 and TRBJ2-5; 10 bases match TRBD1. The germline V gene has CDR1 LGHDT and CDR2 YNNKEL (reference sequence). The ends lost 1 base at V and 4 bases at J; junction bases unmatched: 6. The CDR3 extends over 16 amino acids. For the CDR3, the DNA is TGTGCCAGCAGCCAAGTCCGACAGGGGGCTGGAGAGACCCAGTACTTC. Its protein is CASSQVRQGAGETQYF.

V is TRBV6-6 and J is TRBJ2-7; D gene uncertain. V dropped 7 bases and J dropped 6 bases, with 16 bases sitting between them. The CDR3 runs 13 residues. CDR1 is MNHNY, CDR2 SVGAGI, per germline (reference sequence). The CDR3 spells CASTANADPEQYF. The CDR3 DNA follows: TGTGCCAGCACCGCCAACGCGGATCCCGAGCAGTACTTC.

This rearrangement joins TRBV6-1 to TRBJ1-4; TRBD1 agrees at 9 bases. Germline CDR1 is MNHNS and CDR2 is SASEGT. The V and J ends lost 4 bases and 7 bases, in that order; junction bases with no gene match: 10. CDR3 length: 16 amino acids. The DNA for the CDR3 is TGTGCCAGCAGTGCCCGGGACAGGGCATTCCGTGAAAAACTGTTTTTT. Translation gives CASSARDRAFREKLFF.

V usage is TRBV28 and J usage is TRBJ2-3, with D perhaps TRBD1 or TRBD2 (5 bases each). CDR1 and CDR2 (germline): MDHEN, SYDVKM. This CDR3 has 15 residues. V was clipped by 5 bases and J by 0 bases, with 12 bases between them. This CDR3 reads CASSPRDPSTDTQYF. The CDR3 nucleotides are TGTGCCAGCAGTCCCAGGGACCCTAGCACAGATACGCAGTATTTT.

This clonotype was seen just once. In DNA, the CDR3 is TGCGCCAGCAGCGTAACAAATACTCTCTACGAGCAGTACTTC. Translation: CASSVTNTLYEQYF. The chain joins TRBV4-1 to TRBJ2-7; D remains ambiguous. The CDR3 totals 14 residues. Germline lookup yields CDR1 MGHRA and CDR2 YSYEKL. The ends were cut back, 5 bases at V and 3 bases at J, with 14 bases in the middle.

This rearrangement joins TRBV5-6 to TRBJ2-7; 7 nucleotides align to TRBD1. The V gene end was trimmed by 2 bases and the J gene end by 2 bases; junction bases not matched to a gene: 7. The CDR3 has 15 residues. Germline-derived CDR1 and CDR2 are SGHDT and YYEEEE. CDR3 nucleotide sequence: TGTGCCAGCAGCTTCGACAGGGCAAGTCCCTACGAGCAGTACTTC. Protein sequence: CASSFDRASPYEQYF. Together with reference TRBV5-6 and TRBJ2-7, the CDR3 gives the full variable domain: DAGVTQSPTHLIKTRGQQVTLRCSPKSGHDTVSWYQQALGQGPQFIFQYYEEEERQRGNFPDRFSGHQFPNYSSELNVNALLLGDSALYLCASSFDRASPYEQYFGPGTRLTVT.

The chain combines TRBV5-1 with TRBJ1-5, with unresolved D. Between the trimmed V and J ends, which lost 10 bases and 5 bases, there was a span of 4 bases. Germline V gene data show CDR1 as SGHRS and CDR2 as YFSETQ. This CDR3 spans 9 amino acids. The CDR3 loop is CAWHQPQHF. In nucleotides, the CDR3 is TGCGCCTGGCATCAGCCCCAGCATTTT.

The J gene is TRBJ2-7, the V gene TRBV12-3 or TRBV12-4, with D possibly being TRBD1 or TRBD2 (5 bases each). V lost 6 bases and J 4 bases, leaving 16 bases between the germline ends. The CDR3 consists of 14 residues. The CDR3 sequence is CASSSGTITYEQYF. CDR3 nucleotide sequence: TGTGCCAGCAGCTCCGGGACGATCACTTACGAGCAGTACTTC.

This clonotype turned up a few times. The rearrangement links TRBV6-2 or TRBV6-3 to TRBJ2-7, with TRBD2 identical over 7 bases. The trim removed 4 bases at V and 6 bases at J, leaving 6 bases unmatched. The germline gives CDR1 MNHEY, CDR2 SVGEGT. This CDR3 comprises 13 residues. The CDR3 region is CASSWGGGAEQYF. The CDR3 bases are TGTGCCAGCAGTTGGGGGGGAGGTGCCGAGCAGTACTTC.

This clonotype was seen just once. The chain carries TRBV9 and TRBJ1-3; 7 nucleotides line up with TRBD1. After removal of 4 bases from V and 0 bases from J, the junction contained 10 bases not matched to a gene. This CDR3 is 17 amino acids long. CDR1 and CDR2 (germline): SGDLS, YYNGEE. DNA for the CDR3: TGTGCCAGCAGCATGCCGGGACAGACTTACTCTGGAAACACCATATATTTT. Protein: CASSMPGQTYSGNTIYF. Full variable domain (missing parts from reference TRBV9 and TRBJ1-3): DSGVTQTPKHLITATGQRVTLRCSPRSGDLSVYWYQQSLDQGLQFLIQYYNGEERAKGNILERFSAQQFPDLHSELNLSSLELGDSALYFCASSMPGQTYSGNTIYFGEGSWLTVV.